This TCR beta chain was sequenced during a study of OX40 agonist ivuxolimab in advanced cancers. For the study at large: The dose of intravenous ivuxolimab that patients received every 2 weeks ranged from 0.01 to 10 mg/kg. One hepatocellular carcinoma and a couple of cutaneous melanoma patients partially responded.

This clone is deemed medium-sized. The table came from immunoSEQ multiplex PCR; TCRdb's copy has only in-frame clones and leaves some out. Found here are around 10,000 clones, over 65% of them singletons; the top ten hold 21%. Blood specimens came from baseline, cycle 4 day 1, and cycle 7 day 1. This sequence originates from an adult with an advanced solid tumor such as melanoma, head and neck, liver or kidney cancer. The sample consisted of CD4+ or CD8+ T cells sorted from blood, taken in a trial of the OX40 agonist ivuxolimab.

DNA for the CDR3: TGCGCCAGCAGTGAGTCGATGGGGCGCGAGCAGTACTTC. This sequence encodes CASSESMGREQYF. The chain joins TRBV10-1 to TRBJ2-7, with D possibly matching TRBD1 (5 bases). The CDR3 contains 13 residues. V was shortened by 0 bases and J by 6 bases, with 9 bases between the two germline ends. Germline CDR1 and CDR2: WNHNN and SYGVQD (reference sequence).